This T cell receptor (beta chain) originates from a study of shared clonotypes between healthy human individuals. Looked up from germline, CDR1 is KGHSH and CDR2 is LQKENI. With V trimmed by 5 bases and J by 5 bases, 8 bases remained unmatched. The CDR3 loop spans 15 amino acids. Deep was the level used in running the assay. Data came from immunoSEQ multiplex PCR; TCRdb stores just in-frame clones and leaves some out. Of some 2 million clones in the sample, about 95% are singletons; the top ten hold more than 0.95%. The study's findings and limits: When compared with the clonotypes that were shared by all four sorted-subset donors, the non-shared clonotypes turned out to have lower generation probabilities. Among donors, the sharing of clonotypes was expected to be influenced by sequencing depth.

As for this clone: Antigen specificity is unknown.

Positively selected for CCR7, the CD45RO-negative cells used as naive CD8 cells excluded terminally differentiated effector memory CD45RA+ cells. There were no recent acute infections or vaccinations among the donors, who were healthy HIV-negative adults. This chain joins TRBV18 and TRBJ2-1; 8 nucleotides line up with TRBD1. The sequenced sample consisted of naive CD8+ T cells sorted from blood. The sequence was obtained from a man aged 18 to 35 in good health. CDR3 in DNA: TGTGCCAGCTCATCCCCCGGGACAGGCAACAATGAGCAGTTCTTC. Translating gives CASSSPGTGNNEQFF. Based on the CDR3 plus reference TRBV18 and TRBJ2-1, the full variable domain is NAGVMQNPRHLVRRRGQEARLRCSPMKGHSHVYWYRQLPEEGLKFMVYLQKENIIDESGMPKERFSAEFPKEGPSILRIQQVVRGDSAAYFCASSSPGTGNNEQFFGPGTRLTVL.